This record covers a single T cell receptor (beta chain). This specimen belongs to a study of shared clonotypes between healthy human individuals. Germline V CDR1 and CDR2: SGHRS, YFSETQ. Trimming removed 0 bases from V and 2 bases from J; junction bases left unmatched: 6. The CDR3 contains 16 residues. The repertoire was sequenced with immunoSEQ multiplex PCR; TCRdb's copy has only in-frame clones and lacks some. The data show some 2.1 million clones, around 96% seen once. Naive CD8 cells lacked CD45RO, underwent positive selection for CCR7 and left out terminally differentiated effector memory CD45RA+ cells.

The sample consisted of naive CD8+ T cells sorted from blood. V is TRBV5-1 and J is TRBJ2-7; 9 bases match TRBD2. The sequence was obtained from a man aged 18-30 years in good health. The DNA for the CDR3 is TGCGCCAGCAGCTTGGCGGTGACTAGCGGAACCTACGAGCAGTACTTC. It encodes CASSLAVTSGTYEQYF.